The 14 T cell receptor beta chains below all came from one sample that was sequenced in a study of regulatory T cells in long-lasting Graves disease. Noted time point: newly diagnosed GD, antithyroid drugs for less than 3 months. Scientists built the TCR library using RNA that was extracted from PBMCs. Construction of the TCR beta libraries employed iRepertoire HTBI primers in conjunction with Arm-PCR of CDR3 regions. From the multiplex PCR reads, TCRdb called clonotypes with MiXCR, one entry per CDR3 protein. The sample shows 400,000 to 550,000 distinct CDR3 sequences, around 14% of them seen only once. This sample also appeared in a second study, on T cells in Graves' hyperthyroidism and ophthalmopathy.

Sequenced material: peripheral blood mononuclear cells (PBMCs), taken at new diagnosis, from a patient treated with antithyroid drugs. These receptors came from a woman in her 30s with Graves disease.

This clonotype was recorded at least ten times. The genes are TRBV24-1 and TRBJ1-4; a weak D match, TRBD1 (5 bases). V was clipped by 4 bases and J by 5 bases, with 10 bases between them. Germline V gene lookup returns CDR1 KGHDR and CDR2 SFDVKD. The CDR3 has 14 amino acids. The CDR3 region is CATSEGVGNEKLFF. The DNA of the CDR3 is TGTGCCACCAGTGAAGGGGTGGGGAATGAAAAACTGTTTTTT.

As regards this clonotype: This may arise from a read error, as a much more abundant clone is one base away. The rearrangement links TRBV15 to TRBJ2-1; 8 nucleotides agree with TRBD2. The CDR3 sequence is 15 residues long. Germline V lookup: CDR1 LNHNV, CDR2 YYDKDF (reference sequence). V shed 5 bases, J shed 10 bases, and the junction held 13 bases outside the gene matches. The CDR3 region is CATSVGREASYEQFF. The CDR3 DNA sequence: TGTGCCACCAGCGTCGGGAGGGAGGCCTCCTACGAGCAGTTCTTC.

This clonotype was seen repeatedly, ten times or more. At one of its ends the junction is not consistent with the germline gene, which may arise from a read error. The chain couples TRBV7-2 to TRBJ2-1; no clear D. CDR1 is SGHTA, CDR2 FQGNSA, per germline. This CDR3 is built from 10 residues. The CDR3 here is CARSYNEQFF. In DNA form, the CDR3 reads TGTGCCAGGAGCTACAATGAGCAGTTCTTC.

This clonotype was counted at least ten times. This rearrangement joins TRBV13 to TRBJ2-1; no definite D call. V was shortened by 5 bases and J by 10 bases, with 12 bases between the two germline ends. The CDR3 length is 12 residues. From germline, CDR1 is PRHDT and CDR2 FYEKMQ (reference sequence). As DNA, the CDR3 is TGTGCCAGCAGCGTTCCTGGTGGGGAGCAGTTCTTC. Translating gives CASSVPGGEQFF.

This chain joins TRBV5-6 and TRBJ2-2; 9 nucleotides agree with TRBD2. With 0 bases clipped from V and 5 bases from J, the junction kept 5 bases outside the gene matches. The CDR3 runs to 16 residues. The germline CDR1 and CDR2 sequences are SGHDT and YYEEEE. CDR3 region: CASSLVVAGVTGELFF. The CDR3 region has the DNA TGTGCCAGCAGCTTGGTCGTAGCGGGAGTTACCGGGGAGCTGTTTTTT.

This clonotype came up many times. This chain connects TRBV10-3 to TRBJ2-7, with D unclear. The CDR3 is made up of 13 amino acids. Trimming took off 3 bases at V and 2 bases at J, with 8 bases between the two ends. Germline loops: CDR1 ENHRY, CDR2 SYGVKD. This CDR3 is CAISDGRTYEQYF. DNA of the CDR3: TGTGCCATCAGTGACGGACGAACCTACGAGCAGTACTTC.

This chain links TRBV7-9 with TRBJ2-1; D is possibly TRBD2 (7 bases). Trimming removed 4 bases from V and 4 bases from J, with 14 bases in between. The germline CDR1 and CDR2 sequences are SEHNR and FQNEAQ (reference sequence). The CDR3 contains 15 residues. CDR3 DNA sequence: TGTGCCAGCAGCTCCCTCGGGGGGCCTTACAATGAGCAGTTCTTC. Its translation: CASSSLGGPYNEQFF.

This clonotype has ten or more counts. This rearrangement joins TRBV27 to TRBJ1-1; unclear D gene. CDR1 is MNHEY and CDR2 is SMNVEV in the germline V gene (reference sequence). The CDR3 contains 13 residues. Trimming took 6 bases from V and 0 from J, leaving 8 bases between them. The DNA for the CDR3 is TGTGCCAGCAGGAGAGGGTTGAACACTGAAGCTTTCTTT. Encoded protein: CASRRGLNTEAFF.

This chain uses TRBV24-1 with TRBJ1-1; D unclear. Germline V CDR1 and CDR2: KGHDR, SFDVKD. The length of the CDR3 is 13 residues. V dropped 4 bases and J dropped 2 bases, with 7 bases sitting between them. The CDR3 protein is CATSEEGNTEAFF. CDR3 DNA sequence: TGTGCCACCAGTGAAGAGGGAAACACTGAAGCTTTCTTT.

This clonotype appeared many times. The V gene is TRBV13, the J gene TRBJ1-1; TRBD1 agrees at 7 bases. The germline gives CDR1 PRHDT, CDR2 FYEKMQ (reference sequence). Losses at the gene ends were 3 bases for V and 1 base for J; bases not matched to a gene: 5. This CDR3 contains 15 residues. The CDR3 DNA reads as TGTGCCAGCAGCTTCGACAGGGATAAGAACACTGAAGCTTTCTTT. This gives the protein CASSFDRDKNTEAFF. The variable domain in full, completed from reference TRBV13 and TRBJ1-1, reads AAGVIQSPRHLIKEKRETATLKCYPIPRHDTVYWYQQGPGQDPQFLISFYEKMQSDKGSIPDRFSAQQFSDYHSELNMSSLELGDSALYFCASSFDRDKNTEAFFGQGTRLTVV.

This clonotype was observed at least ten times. This chain's CDR3 is CASSGTDQETQYF. The CDR3 nucleotides read TGTGCCAGCAGTGGGACAGATCAAGAGACCCAGTACTTC. The rearrangement uses TRBV12-3 or TRBV12-4 and TRBJ2-1, with TRBD1 identical over 7 bases. The J call may not be correct, given that the DNA end is closer to TRBJ2-5. The CDR3 is 13 amino acids.

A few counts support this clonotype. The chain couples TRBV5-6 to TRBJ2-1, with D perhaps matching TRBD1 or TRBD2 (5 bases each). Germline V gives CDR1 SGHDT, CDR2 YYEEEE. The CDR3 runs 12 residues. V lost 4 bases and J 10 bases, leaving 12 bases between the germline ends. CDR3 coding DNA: TGTGCCAGCAGCCTCGGGACGGGCGAGCAGTTCTTC. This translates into CASSLGTGEQFF.

CDR3 coding DNA: TGTGCCAGCAGTGAGTGGACTAGCGGGATCTTCAATGAGCAGTTCTTC. Protein sequence: CASSEWTSGIFNEQFF. This rearrangement joins TRBV2 to TRBJ2-1; TRBD2 matches at 12 bases. Germline V lookup: CDR1 SNHLY, CDR2 FYNNEI. The length of the CDR3 is 16 residues. J was trimmed by 6 bases and V by 3 bases; bases with no gene match: 6.

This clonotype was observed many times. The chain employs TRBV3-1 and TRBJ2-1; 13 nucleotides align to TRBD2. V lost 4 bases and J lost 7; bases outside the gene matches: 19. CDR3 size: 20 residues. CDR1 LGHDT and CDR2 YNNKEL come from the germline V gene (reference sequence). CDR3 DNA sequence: TGTGCCAGCAGCCCCGGACTAGCGGGAGCGGGGACCAGAAGAGAAAATGAGCAGTTCTTC. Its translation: CASSPGLAGAGTRRENEQFF.